The 6 T cell receptor beta chains presented below share a single source sample, sequenced in a study of blood T cell repertoires in COVID-19 (dated by TCRdb to 2018 to 2020). Library preparation was by the immunoSEQ multiplex PCR assay. TCRdb took this table from immuneACCESS and kept in-frame rearrangements with V and J called. Such tables lack part of the clones; where checked against another copy, unresolved V genes explain under half of the gap, and the rest is unexplained. This sample lists under 80,000 clones; around nine tenths were detected once. The ten largest account for 0.9% to 1.2% of the sample. The sample consisted of peripheral blood. The receptors stem from a man between 70 and 80 years old with acute or convalescent COVID-19.

The V and J genes are TRBV3-1 (or the pseudogene TRBV3-2) and TRBJ2-1, with 9 bases lining up with TRBD2. Germline V gene data show CDR1 as LGHDT and CDR2 as YNNKEL (reference sequence). The V and J ends lost 4 bases and 2 bases, in that order; junction bases with no gene match: 3. This CDR3 contains 15 residues. The CDR3: CASSPTSGTYNEQFF. Here the CDR3 DNA reads TGTGCCAGCAGCCCGACTAGCGGTACCTACAATGAGCAGTTCTTC.

The J gene is TRBJ2-5, the V gene TRBV10-1; D not resolved. Germline V gene sequence: CDR1 WNHNN, CDR2 SYGVQD (reference sequence). V lost 0 bases, J lost 5 bases, and 4 bases lay in between. The CDR3 is 12 amino acids. The CDR3 protein is CASSESLETQYF. CDR3 bases: TGCGCCAGCAGTGAGTCCCTGGAGACCCAGTACTTC.

The J gene is TRBJ1-2, the V gene TRBV18; tentatively, D is TRBD1 (6 bases). The CDR3 covers 17 residues. The ends were cut back, 5 bases at V and 3 bases at J, with 22 bases in the middle. Germline assignment: CDR1 KGHSH and CDR2 LQKENI. The chain's CDR3 is CASSSNEGDNTDYGYTF. CDR3 nucleotides: TGTGCCAGCTCATCTAACGAGGGGGACAATACGGACTATGGCTACACCTTC.

Here the CDR3 reads CASSLTGNGEQYF. CDR3 sequence (DNA): TGCGCCAGCAGCCTGACAGGGAATGGCGAGCAGTACTTC. The genes are TRBV5-1 and TRBJ2-7; TRBD1 matches at 7 bases. In germline, CDR1 is SGHRS, CDR2 YFSETQ. This CDR3 spans 13 amino acids. With V trimmed by 4 bases and J by 6 bases, 7 bases remained unmatched.

This clone was counted a single time. The chain uses TRBV19 and TRBJ1-2; D is perhaps TRBD1 (6 bases). V was pared by 7 bases and J by 7 bases, with 19 bases between. This CDR3 region has 14 residues. Per germline, CDR1 LNHDA and CDR2 SQIVND (reference sequence). CDR3 nucleotides: TGTGCCAGTACCCCACGGGACACCTTTTCTGGCTACACCTTC. It specifies CASTPRDTFSGYTF.

The chain links TRBV9 to TRBJ1-4; D might be TRBD1 (5 bases). The V and J ends lost 4 bases and 7 bases respectively, with 17 bases between them. The V gene's germline CDR1 is SGDLS and CDR2 YYNGEE. The CDR3 runs 15 residues. In DNA form, the CDR3 reads TGTGCCAGCAGCCCCACCGGGACTGTGGGTGAAAAACTGTTTTTT. It translates to CASSPTGTVGEKLFF.